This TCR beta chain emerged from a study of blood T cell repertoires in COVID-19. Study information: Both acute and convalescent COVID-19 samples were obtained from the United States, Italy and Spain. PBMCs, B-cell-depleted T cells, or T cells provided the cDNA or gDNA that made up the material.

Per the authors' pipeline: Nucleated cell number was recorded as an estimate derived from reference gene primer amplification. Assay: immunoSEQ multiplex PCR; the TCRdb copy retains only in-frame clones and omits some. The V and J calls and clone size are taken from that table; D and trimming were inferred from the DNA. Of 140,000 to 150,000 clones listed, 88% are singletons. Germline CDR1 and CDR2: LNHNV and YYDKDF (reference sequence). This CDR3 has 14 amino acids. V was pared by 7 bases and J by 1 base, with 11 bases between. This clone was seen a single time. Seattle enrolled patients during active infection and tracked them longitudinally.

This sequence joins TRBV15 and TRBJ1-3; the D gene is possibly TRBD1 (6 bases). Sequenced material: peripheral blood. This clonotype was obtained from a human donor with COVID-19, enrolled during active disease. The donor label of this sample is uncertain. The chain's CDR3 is CATTTTGSGNTIYF. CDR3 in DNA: TGTGCCACCACCACAACAGGGTCTGGAAACACCATATATTTT.